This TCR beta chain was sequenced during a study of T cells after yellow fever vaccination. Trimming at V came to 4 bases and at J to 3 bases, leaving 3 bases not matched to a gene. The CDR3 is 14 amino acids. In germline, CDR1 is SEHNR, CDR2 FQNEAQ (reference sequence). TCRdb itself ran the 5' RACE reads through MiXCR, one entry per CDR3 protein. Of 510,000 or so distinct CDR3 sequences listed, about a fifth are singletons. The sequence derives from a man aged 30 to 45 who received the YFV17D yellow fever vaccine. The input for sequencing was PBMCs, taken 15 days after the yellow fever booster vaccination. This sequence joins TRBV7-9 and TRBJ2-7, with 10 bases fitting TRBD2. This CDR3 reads CASSSASGGYEQYF. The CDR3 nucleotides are TGTGCCAGCAGCTCGGCTAGCGGGGGCTACGAGCAGTACTTC.